The clone carrying this T cell receptor beta chain was observed a few times. What it recognizes is unknown. This entry comes from a study of blood T cells in healthy people across ages. Study overall: When template switching was applied, about one barcoded beta molecule was captured per two T cells. Broader study findings: Unknown CMV status may confound age-related changes in expanded clones. More naive CD4+ cells and higher diversity marked long-lived donors relative to aged donors. Diversity was estimated from one million T cells, and these estimates were considered underestimates.

Alongside a J-beta primer mix, a sample-barcoded 5' primer served in a second PCR lasting 7 to 11 cycles. TCRdb reprocessed the 5' RACE reads with MiXCR, giving one entry per CDR3 protein. In the table there are around 1,900,000 distinct CDR3 sequences, about 39% of which are singletons. V shed 0 bases and J shed 5 bases, with 8 bases lying between them. Germline V lookup: CDR1 SGDLS, CDR2 YYNGEE. The CDR3 sequence is 13 residues long. Sequencing was carried out using blood. The source of this sequence is a human donor in good health. The genes are TRBV9 and TRBJ2-5; D gene uncertain. CDR3: CASSVGEVETQYF. The CDR3 nucleotides read TGTGCCAGCAGCGTAGGAGAAGTGGAGACCCAGTACTTC. Using reference TRBV9 and TRBJ2-5 for the parts outside the CDR3, the full variable domain is DSGVTQTPKHLITATGQRVTLRCSPRSGDLSVYWYQQSLDQGLQFLIQYYNGEERAKGNILERFSAQQFPDLHSELNLSSLELGDSALYFCASSVGEVETQYFGPGTRLLVL.